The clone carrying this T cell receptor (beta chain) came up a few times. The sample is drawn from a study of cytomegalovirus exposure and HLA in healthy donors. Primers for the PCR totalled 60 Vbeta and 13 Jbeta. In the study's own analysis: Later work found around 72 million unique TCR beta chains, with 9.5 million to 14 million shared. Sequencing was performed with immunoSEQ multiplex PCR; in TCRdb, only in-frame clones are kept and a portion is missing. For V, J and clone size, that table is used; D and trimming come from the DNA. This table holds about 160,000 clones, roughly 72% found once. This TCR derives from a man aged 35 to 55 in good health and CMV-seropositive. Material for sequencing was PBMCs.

CDR3 loop: CASSPPKGAASSYEQYF. The CDR3 region has the DNA TGTGCCAGCTCACCACCGAAGGGGGCGGCGAGCTCCTACGAGCAGTACTTC. This chain links TRBV18 with TRBJ2-7, with 7 bases fitting TRBD1. CDR1 and CDR2 from the germline V gene are KGHSH and LQKENI. The trim removed 0 bases at V and 0 bases at J, leaving 8 bases unmatched. The CDR3 sequence is 17 residues long.